This entry lists 5 T cell receptor beta chains sequenced from one sample in a study of shared T cell receptors in the human thymus. This table comes from immunoSEQ multiplex PCR, and its TCRdb copy is limited to in-frame clones, with some not included. The table includes more than 550,000 clones, roughly 88% detected once. This same sample was also taken into another study, of human thymus T cells.

The sample comprised thymocytes. The receptors stem from a girl under three years old with a congenital heart defect.

The V and J genes are TRBV7-2 and TRBJ2-1; the match to TRBD1 covers 9 bases. V gave up 4 bases and J gave up 3 bases; unmatched junction bases: 4. The CDR3 is 15 residues long. In germline, CDR1 is SGHTA, CDR2 FQGNSA. The CDR3 is CASSSDRGNYNEQFF. The CDR3 nucleotides are TGTGCCAGCAGCTCAGACAGGGGGAACTACAATGAGCAGTTCTTC.

This chain connects TRBV6-1 to TRBJ1-1, with a weak D call TRBD1 (5 bases). Germline lookup yields CDR1 MNHNS and CDR2 SASEGT. Trimming left V 1 base short and J 1 base short, with 10 bases between. This CDR3 comprises 15 residues. The CDR3 region is CASSEEVTANTEAFF. The CDR3 DNA is TGTGCCAGCAGTGAAGAGGTGACAGCGAACACTGAAGCTTTCTTT.

This chain connects TRBV2 to TRBJ1-4; tentative D call: TRBD1 (6 bases). CDR3 length equals 18 residues. Germline V gene sequence: CDR1 SNHLY, CDR2 FYNNEI. V was shortened by 7 bases and J by 0 bases, with 21 bases between the two germline ends. CDR3 in amino acids: CASTGSGDAKPTNEKLFF. The CDR3 DNA reads as TGTGCCAGCACGGGGTCAGGGGACGCCAAACCAACTAATGAAAAACTGTTTTTT.

The rearrangement links TRBV28 to TRBJ1-2; no clear D. V lost 6 bases and J 4 bases, leaving 15 bases between the germline ends. This CDR3 contains 14 residues. The germline V gene encodes CDR1 MDHEN and CDR2 SYDVKM. CDR3 sequence: CASSSTGFGYGYTF. Written as DNA, the CDR3 is TGTGCCAGCAGCTCCACCGGGTTCGGCTATGGCTACACCTTC.

This sequence joins TRBV11-2 and TRBJ2-7; TRBD1 is a possible D gene (6 bases). Deletions cut 5 bases from V and 1 base from J, with 9 bases between. Germline loops: CDR1 SGHAT, CDR2 FQNNGV. CDR3 size: 13 residues. The CDR3 region has the DNA TGTGCCAGCAGCCCCGACAGGTCCTACGAGCAGTACTTC. Its translation is CASSPDRSYEQYF. The whole variable domain, remainder taken from reference TRBV11-2 and TRBJ2-7, is EAGVAQSPRYKIIEKRQSVAFWCNPISGHATLYWYQQILGQGPKLLIQFQNNGVVDDSQLPKDRFSAERLKGVDSTLKIQPAKLEDSAVYLCASSPDRSYEQYFGPGTRLTVT.